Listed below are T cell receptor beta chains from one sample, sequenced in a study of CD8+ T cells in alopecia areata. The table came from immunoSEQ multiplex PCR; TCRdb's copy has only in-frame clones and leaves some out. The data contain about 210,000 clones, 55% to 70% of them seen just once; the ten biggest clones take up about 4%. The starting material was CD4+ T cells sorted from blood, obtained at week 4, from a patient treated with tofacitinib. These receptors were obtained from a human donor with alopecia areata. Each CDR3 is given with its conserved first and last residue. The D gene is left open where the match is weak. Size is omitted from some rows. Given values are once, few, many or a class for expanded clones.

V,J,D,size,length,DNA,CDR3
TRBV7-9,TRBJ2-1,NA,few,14,TGTGCCAGCAGCTTAGGCCAAGGGGGCAATGAGCAGTTCTTC,CASSLGQGGNEQFF
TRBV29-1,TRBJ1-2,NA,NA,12,TGCAGCGCCTGGGACTTAAGCTATGGCTACACCTTC,CSAWDLSYGYTF
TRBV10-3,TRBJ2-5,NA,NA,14,TGTGCCATCAGTGACGCCAGGGGAGACGAGACCCAGTACTTC,CAISDARGDETQYF
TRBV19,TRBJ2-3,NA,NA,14,TGTGCCAGTAGAGGGCAGGCGCTCGGAGATACGCAGTATTTT,CASRGQALGDTQYF
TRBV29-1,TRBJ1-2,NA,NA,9,TGCAGCGTTGACGGCGGCTACACCTTC,CSVDGGYTF
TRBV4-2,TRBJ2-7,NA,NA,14,TGTGCCAGCAGCCAAGACTCGGGGGTCCGAATGCAGTACTTC,CASSQDSGVRMQYF
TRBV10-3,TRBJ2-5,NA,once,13,TGTGCCATCAGTGGGCTAGACCAAGAGACCCAGTACTTC,CAISGLDQETQYF
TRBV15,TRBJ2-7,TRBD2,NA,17,TGTGCCACCAGCAGAGGGAGGCTAGCGGGCCCAACCTACGAGCAGTACTTC,CATSRGRLAGPTYEQYF
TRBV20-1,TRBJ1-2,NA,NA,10,TGCAGTGCTAGAGGCCCGGTGGCCACCTTC,CSARGPVATF
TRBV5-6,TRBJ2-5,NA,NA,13,TGTGCCAGCAGCTGGGGCGTTCAAGAGACCCAGTACTTC,CASSWGVQETQYF
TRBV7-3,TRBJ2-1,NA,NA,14,TGTGCCAGCAGCTTCCAGGGGATAAACAATGAGCAGTTCTTC,CASSFQGINNEQFF
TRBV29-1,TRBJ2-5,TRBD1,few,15,TGCAGCGTTGAATCAGGACAGGGGAGGACAGAGACCCAGTACTTC,CSVESGQGRTETQYF
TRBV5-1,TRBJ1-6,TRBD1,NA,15,TGCGCCAGCAGCCCCCAGGACAGGGGGCTGTCACCCCTCCACTTT,CASSPQDRGLSPLHF
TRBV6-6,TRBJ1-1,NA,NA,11,TGTGCCAGCATGTTCCTGGGCGAAGCTTTCTTT,CASMFLGEAFF
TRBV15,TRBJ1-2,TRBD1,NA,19,TGTGCCACCAGCAGAGATGTCCGGGCAGGGGGCGCGGGAGGCTATGGCTACACCTTC,CATSRDVRAGGAGGYGYTF
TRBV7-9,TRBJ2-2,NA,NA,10,TGTGCCAGCAGCGGCGGGGAGCTGTTTTTT,CASSGGELFF